This passage covers 21 T cell receptor beta chains from one sample sequenced in a study of radiation and T cells in renal cell carcinoma (TCRdb year 2020). Receptors were amplified or captured by the immunoSEQ multiplex PCR assay. In TCRdb, the immuneACCESS table is reduced to in-frame sequences with V and J assigned. These tables do not hold every clone; where another copy was compared, an unresolved V gene accounts for under half, and the others remain unexplained. For this sample the table gives 17,000 or so clones, of which about 56% were detected only once. The ten largest account for about an eighth of the sample. The sample's time point label, decoded: tumor resected at nephrectomy. The label giving this sample's treatment or condition can be read as: 15 Gy SBRT to primary tumor, nephrectomy 4 weeks later. Sequenced here: tumor tissue, sampled from a patient whose treatment included radiotherapy and nephrectomy. The receptors were gathered from a man in his forties or fifties with renal cell carcinoma.

The chain is built from TRBV7-2 and TRBJ2-3, with 11 positions matching TRBD2. CDR1 is SGHTA and CDR2 is FQGNSA in the germline V gene. The CDR3 is 15 amino acids. After removal of 2 bases from V and 3 bases from J, the junction contained 1 base not matched to a gene. The CDR3 nucleotides are TGTGCCAGCAGCTTACTAGCGGGGGGTACAGATACGCAGTATTTT. Residues: CASSLLAGGTDTQYF.

This chain links TRBV6-6 with TRBJ1-2; D is uncertain. CDR1 and CDR2 from the germline V gene are MNHNY and SVGAGI (reference sequence). Deletions cut 0 bases from V and 5 bases from J, with 7 bases between. The CDR3 is made up of 13 amino acids. CDR3 residues: CASSYSSVYGYTF. The CDR3 DNA reads as TGTGCCAGCAGTTACTCGAGCGTTTATGGCTACACCTTC.

J is TRBJ1-1 and V is TRBV29-1; possible D gene TRBD1, 5 bases. V lost 1 base and J 2 bases, leaving 8 bases between the germline ends. This CDR3 comprises 13 residues. The germline V gene has CDR1 SQVTM and CDR2 ANQGSEA. DNA of the CDR3: TGCAGCGTTGAAGGGCAGGGAAACACTGAAGCTTTCTTT. Amino acid sequence: CSVEGQGNTEAFF.

This clone showed up just a few times. The chain employs TRBV7-9 and TRBJ2-2; D ambiguous. This CDR3 has 14 amino acids. V was trimmed by 5 bases and J by 6 bases, leaving 13 bases between them. Germline loops: CDR1 SEHNR, CDR2 FQNEAQ (reference sequence). CDR3 bases: TGTGCCAGCAGCATACAACAGTTCGCCGGGGAGCTGTTTTTT. Amino acid sequence: CASSIQQFAGELFF.

The chain carries TRBV28 and TRBJ2-2, with D possibly matching TRBD1 (8 bases). The V end was cut by 5 bases, the J end by 4 bases, with 20 bases between. CDR3 length equals 17 residues. In germline, CDR1 is MDHEN, CDR2 SYDVKM. CDR3 nucleotide sequence: TGTGCCAGCAGTCCATGGACAGGGAGGGGAACCACCGGGGAGCTGTTTTTT. The encoded protein is CASSPWTGRGTTGELFF.

This chain joins TRBV7-9 and TRBJ1-1; no clear D gene. Per germline, CDR1 SEHNR and CDR2 FQNEAQ (reference sequence). This CDR3 comprises 11 residues. Trimming shortened V by 6 bases and J by 6 bases, and 8 bases separated the two germline ends. CDR3 nucleotides: TGTGCCAGCAGTTTTAGGGCTGAAGCTTTCTTT. As protein: CASSFRAEAFF.

This clone was counted between two and nine times. Other DNA sequences within the sample encode an identical CDR3. The gene calls are TRBV13 and TRBJ1-6, with TRBD1 as a possible D gene (5 bases). CDR1 PRHDT and CDR2 FYEKMQ come from the germline V gene (reference sequence). Trimming cost V 5 bases and J 7 bases, with 12 bases left between them. The length of the CDR3 is 14 residues. The CDR3 protein is CASSAGTRNSPLHF. The DNA of the CDR3 is TGTGCCAGCAGCGCCGGGACGAGGAATTCACCCCTCCACTTT.

The rearrangement uses TRBV9 and TRBJ2-3, with 14 bases aligning to TRBD2. The CDR3 runs 17 residues. The V segment lost 0 bases and the J segment 2 bases; nucleotides outside the gene matches: 2. Germline V gene sequence: CDR1 SGDLS, CDR2 YYNGEE. Here the CDR3 reads CASSVGTSGGITDTQYF. In DNA form, the CDR3 reads TGTGCCAGCAGCGTAGGGACTAGCGGGGGGATCACAGATACGCAGTATTTT.

This rearrangement joins TRBV28 to TRBJ2-7, with D possibly being TRBD1 or TRBD2 (5 bases each). Trimming took 6 bases from V and 2 from J, leaving 11 bases between them. CDR3 size: 13 residues. Germline V lookup: CDR1 MDHEN, CDR2 SYDVKM. This CDR3 reads CASRKGPTYEQYF. The CDR3 coding sequence is TGTGCCAGCAGGAAGGGACCTACCTACGAGCAGTACTTC.

Relative to its sample, this clone is large. V gene TRBV4-1 combines with J gene TRBJ2-4; 12 bases are shared with TRBD2. Looked up from germline, CDR1 is MGHRA and CDR2 is YSYEKL. This CDR3 is 14 amino acids long. The trim removed 6 bases at V and 8 bases at J, leaving 5 bases unmatched. The CDR3 bases are TGCGCCAGCAGTCCGACTAGCGGGGGATACATTCAGTACTTC. This encodes CASSPTSGGYIQYF.

The chain employs TRBV5-1 and TRBJ2-1; D possibly corresponds to TRBD2 (5 bases). Trimming left V 0 bases short and J 5 bases short, with 12 bases between. Germline CDR1 reads SGHRS; CDR2 reads YFSETQ. This CDR3 spans 15 amino acids. The DNA for the CDR3 is TGCGCCAGCAGCTTGGGTGTTAGCGCGAACAATGAGCAGTTCTTC. This sequence encodes CASSLGVSANNEQFF. Using reference TRBV5-1 and TRBJ2-1 for the parts outside the CDR3, the full variable domain is KAGVTQTPRYLIKTRGQQVTLSCSPISGHRSVSWYQQTPGQGLQFLFEYFSETQRNKGNFPGRFSGRQFSNSRSEMNVSTLELGDSALYLCASSLGVSANNEQFFGPGTRLTVL.

In this sample, this clone turned up a few times. The V call is TRBV30, the J call TRBJ1-2; TRBD1 matches 10 bases. The CDR3 loop spans 13 amino acids. The germline V gene has CDR1 GTSNPN and CDR2 SVGIG (reference sequence). V was pared by 2 bases and J by 8 bases, with 5 bases of the junction left unmatched. This CDR3 reads CAWSPTGGLGYTF. As DNA, the CDR3 is TGTGCCTGGAGTCCGACAGGGGGCTTGGGCTACACCTTC.

This clone was recorded a few times. This chain joins TRBV6-1 and TRBJ1-2; D is ambiguous. The CDR3 sequence is 14 residues long. V was shortened by 3 bases and J by 4 bases, with 12 bases between the two germline ends. Germline-derived CDR1 and CDR2 are MNHNS and SASEGT. CDR3 residues: CASSDEVQVYGYTF. The CDR3 DNA reads as TGTGCCAGCAGTGACGAGGTTCAGGTCTATGGCTACACCTTC.

This clone appeared a few times. The rearrangement joins TRBV5-1 to TRBJ1-1, with D uncertain. The CDR3 runs to 17 residues. V was shortened by 1 base and J by 0 bases, with 16 bases between the two germline ends. CDR1 is SGHRS and CDR2 is YFSETQ in the germline V gene. CDR3 bases: TGCGCCAGCAGCTTGACCCCTCAGGAAGGCATGAACACTGAAGCTTTCTTT. As protein: CASSLTPQEGMNTEAFF.

The V and J genes are TRBV7-9 and TRBJ2-7; 9 bases agree with TRBD2. CDR1 and CDR2 from the germline V gene are SEHNR and FQNEAQ (reference sequence). The CDR3 totals 14 residues. The J segment lost 0 bases and the V segment lost 3 bases, leaving 0 bases of the junction unmatched. DNA of the CDR3: TGTGCCAGCAGCTTGCGGGGGGGCTCCTACGAGCAGTACTTC. This codes for CASSLRGGSYEQYF.

The J gene is TRBJ2-7, the V gene TRBV27, with D possibly being TRBD2 (5 bases). V lost 5 bases, J lost 3 bases, and 11 bases lay in between. Per the germline V gene, CDR1 is MNHEY and CDR2 is SMNVEV (reference sequence). This CDR3 is built from 13 residues. CDR3 residues: CASSPAELYEQYF. CDR3 bases: TGTGCCAGCAGTCCAGCGGAGCTCTACGAGCAGTACTTC.

This chain uses TRBV4-1 with TRBJ2-7; D is unresolved. This CDR3 region has 15 residues. V lost 1 base and J 2 bases, leaving 12 bases between the germline ends. The V gene's germline CDR1 is MGHRA and CDR2 YSYEKL. CDR3 region: CASSQASEGTYEQYF. The CDR3 DNA reads TGCGCCAGCAGCCAAGCTTCAGAAGGAACCTACGAGCAGTACTTC.

By proportion, this clone is medium-sized (0.01 to 0.1%). This chain joins TRBV19 and TRBJ1-1; possible D gene TRBD1, 5 bases. The V end was cut by 5 bases, the J end by 4 bases, with 14 bases between. The CDR3 is 14 residues long. Germline CDR1 and CDR2: LNHDA and SQIVND (reference sequence). The CDR3 bases are TGTGCCAGTAGTCCTTCAGGAGGGGTCACTGAAGCTTTCTTT. Its protein product is CASSPSGGVTEAFF.

CDR3 sequence: CAWTAVTGGHYGYTF. CDR3 nucleotide sequence: TGTGCCTGGACCGCCGTGACAGGTGGGCACTATGGCTACACCTTC. The chain uses TRBV30 and TRBJ1-2; D possibly corresponds to TRBD1 (6 bases). The germline gives CDR1 GTSNPN, CDR2 SVGIG (reference sequence). The CDR3 spans 15 residues. Trimming cost V 4 bases and J 3 bases, with 18 bases left between them.

The chain is built from TRBV11-2 and TRBJ2-2, with D perhaps TRBD1 or TRBD2 (5 bases each). The CDR3 has 15 amino acids. Per germline, CDR1 SGHAT and CDR2 FQNNGV. V lost 1 base to trimming and J lost 7 bases, with 13 bases between them. This chain's CDR3 is CASSLGIGDGGELFF. CDR3 nucleotides: TGTGCCAGCAGCTTAGGTATAGGGGACGGCGGGGAGCTGTTTTTT.

J is TRBJ1-3 and V is TRBV2; D call uncertain. This CDR3 has 14 residues. The ends were cut back, 2 bases at V and 4 bases at J, with 9 bases in the middle. Looked up from germline, CDR1 is SNHLY and CDR2 is FYNNEI. CDR3 coding DNA: TGTGCCAGCAGTGAATGGTCTGAGGGAAACACCATATATTTT. It is translated as CASSEWSEGNTIYF.